Listed below are T cell receptor beta chains from one sample, sequenced in a study of blood T cells in healthy people across ages. From the 5' RACE reads, TCRdb called clonotypes with MiXCR, one entry per CDR3 protein. The table lists about 1.8 million distinct CDR3 sequences, approximately 50% of them singletons. Sample: blood. The receptor set was obtained from a woman aged 35 to 49 in good health. CDR3s include the opening cysteine and the closing phenylalanine or tryptophan. The order of the fields is J gene, V gene, clone size, CDR3 protein. Clone sizes are given selectively: once, few, many, or a class where the clone is expanded.

J gene: TRBJ2-7; V gene: TRBV5-1; clone size: few; CDR3 protein: CASSLRPACEQYF
J gene: .; V gene: TRBV6-6; clone size: .; CDR3 protein: CASIARTPYEQYF
J gene: TRBJ2-1; V gene: TRBV25-1; clone size: few; CDR3 protein: CASSGNRSYEQFF
J gene: TRBJ2-3; V gene: TRBV7-3; clone size: .; CDR3 protein: CASRREGTDTQYF
J gene: TRBJ2-5; V gene: TRBV7-6; clone size: .; CDR3 protein: CASSVTGIEETQYF
J gene: TRBJ2-5; V gene: TRBV28; clone size: many; CDR3 protein: CASTWTSGPKRAQYF
J gene: TRBJ2-1; V gene: TRBV7-7; clone size: .; CDR3 protein: CASSHSALGGRGIYNEQFF
J gene: TRBJ2-7; V gene: TRBV4-1; clone size: .; CDR3 protein: CASSQVLVSDEQYF
J gene: TRBJ1-4; V gene: TRBV6-2/TRBV6-3; clone size: .; CDR3 protein: CANSGTGTATNEKLFF
J gene: TRBJ2-5; V gene: TRBV7-2; clone size: .; CDR3 protein: CASSPRVAGGSETQYF
J gene: TRBJ2-1; V gene: TRBV6-2/TRBV6-3; clone size: .; CDR3 protein: CASLRRESLVFNEQFF
J gene: TRBJ1-2; V gene: TRBV2; clone size: .; CDR3 protein: CASSPRRDNYGYTF
J gene: TRBJ2-3; V gene: TRBV6-1; clone size: .; CDR3 protein: CASSDLGGRSTDTQYF
J gene: TRBJ2-5; V gene: TRBV4-1; clone size: few; CDR3 protein: CASRADQETQYF
J gene: TRBJ2-7; V gene: TRBV15; clone size: .; CDR3 protein: CATSRIGSGTYEQYF
J gene: TRBJ2-2; V gene: TRBV9; clone size: .; CDR3 protein: CASTGQSSTGELFF
J gene: TRBJ2-1; V gene: TRBV20-1; clone size: few; CDR3 protein: CSARVQRGSGDEQFF
J gene: TRBJ2-7; V gene: TRBV28; clone size: .; CDR3 protein: CASSPAKWTDTYEQYF
J gene: TRBJ2-1; V gene: TRBV20-1; clone size: .; CDR3 protein: CSAPDGTTLTNEQFF
J gene: TRBJ1-2; V gene: TRBV20-1; clone size: .; CDR3 protein: CSARGGMDYGYTF
J gene: TRBJ2-1; V gene: TRBV20-1; clone size: .; CDR3 protein: CSARDTRTSGSYNEQFF
J gene: TRBJ2-7; V gene: TRBV25-1; clone size: .; CDR3 protein: CASSDSARMKYEQYF
J gene: TRBJ2-1; V gene: TRBV29-1; clone size: few; CDR3 protein: CSVEGQVSYNEQFF
J gene: TRBJ2-3; V gene: TRBV11-3; clone size: once; CDR3 protein: CTSSLGLWGEDTDTQYF
J gene: TRBJ2-7; V gene: TRBV9; clone size: .; CDR3 protein: CASSVGVGRGAYEQYF
J gene: TRBJ1-2; V gene: TRBV28; clone size: .; CDR3 protein: CASSLEPYGYTF
J gene: TRBJ2-1; V gene: TRBV7-9; clone size: few; CDR3 protein: CASFRVSYNEQFF
J gene: TRBJ1-2; V gene: TRBV7-9; clone size: .; CDR3 protein: CASSLKDSDGYTF
J gene: TRBJ2-7; V gene: TRBV5-1; clone size: few; CDR3 protein: CASSLALGGLDEQYF
J gene: TRBJ2-5; V gene: TRBV7-9; clone size: once; CDR3 protein: CASIRGSKGTQYF
J gene: TRBJ2-1; V gene: TRBV6-4; clone size: .; CDR3 protein: CASSDSRRGLLNNEQFF
J gene: TRBJ1-2; V gene: TRBV28; clone size: .; CDR3 protein: CASTFNPQHGYTF
J gene: TRBJ2-1; V gene: TRBV27; clone size: once; CDR3 protein: CASSLWRRGFSNEQFF
J gene: TRBJ2-3; V gene: TRBV20-1; clone size: .; CDR3 protein: CSASLTSDTDTQYF
J gene: TRBJ2-7; V gene: TRBV11-3; clone size: .; CDR3 protein: CTSSSPTGAGEQYF
J gene: TRBJ2-7; V gene: TRBV11-1; clone size: once; CDR3 protein: CASSLARGRVRNEQYF
J gene: TRBJ2-7; V gene: TRBV7-9; clone size: .; CDR3 protein: CASSLGPGQGRSYEQYF
J gene: TRBJ1-2; V gene: TRBV27; clone size: .; CDR3 protein: CASSLSGGLDYGYTF